This TCR beta chain originates from a study of shared clonotypes between healthy human individuals. Points from the study as a whole: Rarefaction showed sorted-subset sequencing was incomplete despite large depth.

Concerning this clone itself: Its antigen is not identified.

The investigators split CD4+ cells into a CD45RA+ naive subset and a CD45RA-negative memory subset. Germline V gives CDR1 MNHEY, CDR2 SVGAGI. CDR3 length: 15 amino acids. V lost 4 bases and J 8 bases, leaving 20 bases between the germline ends. As handled by the study authors: Filtering of immunoSEQ junctional sequences could not match full-length read filtering. The method was immunoSEQ multiplex PCR; TCRdb's version includes in-frame clones alone and lacks a portion of them. That table gives V, J and clone size, and the DNA gave D and trimming. The sample lists about 2.4 million clones; more than 80% were seen once.

The origin of this receptor is a young man in good health. The chain links TRBV6-5 to TRBJ1-2; D is perhaps TRBD1 (5 bases). Sequences were obtained from naive CD4+ T cells sorted from blood. The subset was: CD45RA+ positively selected. CDR3 DNA sequence: TGTGCCAGCAGTTCACGACAGCATCCTCCCCTGGGCTACACCTTC. Translating it yields CASSSRQHPPLGYTF.